The clone carrying this T cell receptor delta chain was observed a few times. Antigen specificity is unknown. The sample comes from a study of Vδ1+ human thymocytes. Extracted RNA was reverse transcribed into cDNA. Pooled V-gene forward primers with one constant-region reverse primer generated the CDR3 amplicons by multiplex PCR. TCRdb re-called the multiplex PCR reads through CATT. The sample holds over 45,000 delta-chain clones, roughly 15% seen once. Findings of the study overall: Thymic TRG and TRD repertoires appeared highly polyclonal, with Gaussian CDR3 length distributions.

The V and J ends lost 4 bases and 1 base, in that order; junction bases with no gene match: 22. Germline lookup yields CDR1 TSWWSYY and CDR2 QGS. This CDR3 spans 21 amino acids. Sequenced: Vdelta1+ gamma-delta thymocytes from the thymus. Subset here: FACS-sorted CD3+ TCRalphabeta- TCRVdelta1+ TCRVdelta2- thymocytes. The chain carries TRDV1 and TRDJ1; 9 nucleotides agree with TRDD3. This clonotype was sampled from a girl younger than two who had congenital heart surgery. CDR3 bases: TGTGCTCTTGGGGGACAGTCGAGTCTTCCACGGCCCTGGGGGATCACCGATAAACTCATCTTT. Protein sequence: CALGGQSSLPRPWGITDKLIF.